This T cell receptor (beta chain) appears in the sequencing data of a study of human T cells and chemical hapten exposure. Study observations and caveats: Sensitizing with DPC caused no change in TCRs above 1 in 1000 frequency.

This clonotype was detected ten times or more. Its specificity is not known. One entry per CDR3 protein, called by TCRdb with MiXCR from the RACE reads. The data contain about 82,000 distinct CDR3 sequences, roughly 8.7% of them seen just once; the ten biggest clones take up approximately 1.5%. Specified time point: healthy volunteer bleed at 6 weeks. Unfractionated whole blood yielded the extracted total RNA. There are 15 residues in the CDR3. The germline V gene encodes CDR1 MNHEY and CDR2 SMNVEV (reference sequence). The germline V and J ends were trimmed by 4 bases and 2 bases, with 9 bases remaining between them.

Sequencing was carried out using whole blood. The chain employs TRBV27 and TRBJ2-6; D remains ambiguous. The receptor comes from a male donor in good health. Some clones in this sample may be carry-over from other donors' samples. The CDR3 DNA reads as TGTGCCAGCAGTTCCAAGGGAACTGGGGCCAACGTCCTGACTTTC. Protein: CASSSKGTGANVLTF.